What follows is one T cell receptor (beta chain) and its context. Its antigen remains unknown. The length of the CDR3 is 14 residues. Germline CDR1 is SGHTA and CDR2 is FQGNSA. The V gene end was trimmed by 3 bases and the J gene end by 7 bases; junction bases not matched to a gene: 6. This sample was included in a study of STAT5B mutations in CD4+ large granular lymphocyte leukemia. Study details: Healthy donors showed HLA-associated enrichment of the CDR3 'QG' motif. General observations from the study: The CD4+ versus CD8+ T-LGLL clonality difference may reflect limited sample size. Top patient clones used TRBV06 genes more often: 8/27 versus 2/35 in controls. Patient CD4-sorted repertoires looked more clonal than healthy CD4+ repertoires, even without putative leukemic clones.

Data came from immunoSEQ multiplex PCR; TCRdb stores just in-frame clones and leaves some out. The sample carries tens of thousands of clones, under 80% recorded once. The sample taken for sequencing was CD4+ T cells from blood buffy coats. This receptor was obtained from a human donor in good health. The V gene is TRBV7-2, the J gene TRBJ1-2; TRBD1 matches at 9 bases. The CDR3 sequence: CASSLGQGMGGYTF. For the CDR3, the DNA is TGTGCCAGCAGCTTGGGACAGGGAATGGGTGGCTACACCTTC.